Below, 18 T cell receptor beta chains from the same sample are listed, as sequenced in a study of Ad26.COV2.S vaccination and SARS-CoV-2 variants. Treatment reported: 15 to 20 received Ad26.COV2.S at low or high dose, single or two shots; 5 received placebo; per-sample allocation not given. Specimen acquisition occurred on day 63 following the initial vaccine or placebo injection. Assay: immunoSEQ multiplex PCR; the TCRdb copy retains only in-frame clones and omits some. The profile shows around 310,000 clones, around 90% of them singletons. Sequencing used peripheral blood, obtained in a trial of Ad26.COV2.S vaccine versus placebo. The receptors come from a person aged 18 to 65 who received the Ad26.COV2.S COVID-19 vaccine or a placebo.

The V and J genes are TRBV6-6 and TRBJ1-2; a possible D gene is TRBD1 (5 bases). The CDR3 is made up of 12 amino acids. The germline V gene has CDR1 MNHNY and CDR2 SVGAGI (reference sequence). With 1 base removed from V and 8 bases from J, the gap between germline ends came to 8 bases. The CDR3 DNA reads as TGTGCCAGCAGTTACTGGGGGGAAGGCTACACCTTC. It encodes CASSYWGEGYTF.

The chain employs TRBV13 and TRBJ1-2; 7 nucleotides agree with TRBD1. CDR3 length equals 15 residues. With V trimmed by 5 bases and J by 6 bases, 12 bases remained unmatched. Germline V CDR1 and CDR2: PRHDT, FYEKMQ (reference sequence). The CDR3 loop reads CASSPSARGVDGYTF. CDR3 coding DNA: TGTGCCAGCAGCCCATCGGCCAGGGGGGTGGATGGCTACACCTTC.

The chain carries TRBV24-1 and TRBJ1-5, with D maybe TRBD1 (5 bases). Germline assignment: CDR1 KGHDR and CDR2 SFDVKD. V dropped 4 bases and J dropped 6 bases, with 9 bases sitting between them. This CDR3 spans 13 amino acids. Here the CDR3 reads CATSEQGGQPQHF. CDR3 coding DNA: TGTGCCACCAGTGAGCAGGGCGGTCAGCCCCAGCATTTT.

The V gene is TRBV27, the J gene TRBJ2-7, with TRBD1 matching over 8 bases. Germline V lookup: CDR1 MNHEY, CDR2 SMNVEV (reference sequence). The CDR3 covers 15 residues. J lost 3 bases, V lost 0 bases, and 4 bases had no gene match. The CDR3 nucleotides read TGTGCCAGCAGTTTATCCCTGGACAGGGTCTACGAGCAGTACTTC. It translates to CASSLSLDRVYEQYF.

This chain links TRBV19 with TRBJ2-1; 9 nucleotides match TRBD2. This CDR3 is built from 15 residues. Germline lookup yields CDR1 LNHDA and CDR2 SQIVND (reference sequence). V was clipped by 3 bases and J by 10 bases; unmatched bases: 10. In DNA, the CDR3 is TGTGCCAGTAGTATCCTTGGCGGGGGGGCCCACGAGCAGTTCTTC. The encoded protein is CASSILGGGAHEQFF.

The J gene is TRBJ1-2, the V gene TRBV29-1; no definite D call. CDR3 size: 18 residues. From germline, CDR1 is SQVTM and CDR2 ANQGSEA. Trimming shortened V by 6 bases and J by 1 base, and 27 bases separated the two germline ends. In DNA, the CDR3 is TGCAGCGTGCTGGAGGGAGTAGCTTTCCTTACTAATAACTATGGCTACACCTTC. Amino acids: CSVLEGVAFLTNNYGYTF.

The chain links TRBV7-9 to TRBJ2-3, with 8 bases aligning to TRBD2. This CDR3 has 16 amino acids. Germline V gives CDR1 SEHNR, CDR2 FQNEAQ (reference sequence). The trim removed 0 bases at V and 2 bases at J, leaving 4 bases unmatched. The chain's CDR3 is CASSLATSVNTDTQYF. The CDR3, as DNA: TGTGCCAGCAGCTTAGCGACTAGCGTCAACACAGATACGCAGTATTTT.

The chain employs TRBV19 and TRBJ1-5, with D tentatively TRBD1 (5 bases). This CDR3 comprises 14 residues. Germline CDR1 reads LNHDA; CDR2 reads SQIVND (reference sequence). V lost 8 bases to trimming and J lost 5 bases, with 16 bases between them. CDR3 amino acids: CASASGRRYQPQHF. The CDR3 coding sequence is TGTGCCAGTGCTTCAGGGAGGCGATATCAGCCCCAGCATTTT.

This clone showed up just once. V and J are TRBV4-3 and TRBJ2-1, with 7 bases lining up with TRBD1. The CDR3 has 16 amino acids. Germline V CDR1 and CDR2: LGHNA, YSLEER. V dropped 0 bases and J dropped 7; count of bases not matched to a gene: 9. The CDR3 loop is CASSQDRRGRRNEQFF. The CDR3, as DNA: TGCGCCAGCAGCCAAGATAGAAGGGGGCGACGGAATGAGCAGTTCTTC.

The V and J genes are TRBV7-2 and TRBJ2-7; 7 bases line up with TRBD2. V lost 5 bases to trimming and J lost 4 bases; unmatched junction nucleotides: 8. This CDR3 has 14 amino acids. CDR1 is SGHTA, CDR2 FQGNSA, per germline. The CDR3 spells CASSGAGEPYEQYF. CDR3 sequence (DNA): TGTGCCAGCAGCGGGGCGGGGGAACCTTACGAGCAGTACTTC. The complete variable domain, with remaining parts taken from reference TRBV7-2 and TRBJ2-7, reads GAGVSQSPSNKVTEKGKDVELRCDPISGHTALYWYRQSLGQGLEFLIYFQGNSAPDKSGLPSDRFSAERTGGSVSTLTIQRTQQEDSAVYLCASSGAGEPYEQYFGPGTRLTVT.

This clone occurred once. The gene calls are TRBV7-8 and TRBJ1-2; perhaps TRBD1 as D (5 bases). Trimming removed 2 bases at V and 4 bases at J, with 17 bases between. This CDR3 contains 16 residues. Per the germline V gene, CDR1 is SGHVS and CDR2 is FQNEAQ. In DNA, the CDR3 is TGTGCCAGCAGCTTAATTCGGGGGGGTACCTTCTATGGCTACACCTTC. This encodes CASSLIRGGTFYGYTF.

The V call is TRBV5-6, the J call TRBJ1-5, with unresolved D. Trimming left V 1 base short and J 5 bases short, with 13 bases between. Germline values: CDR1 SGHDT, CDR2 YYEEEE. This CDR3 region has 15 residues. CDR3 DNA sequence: TGTGCCAGCAGCTTGATGGCCATCGGACATCAGCCCCAGCATTTT. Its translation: CASSLMAIGHQPQHF.

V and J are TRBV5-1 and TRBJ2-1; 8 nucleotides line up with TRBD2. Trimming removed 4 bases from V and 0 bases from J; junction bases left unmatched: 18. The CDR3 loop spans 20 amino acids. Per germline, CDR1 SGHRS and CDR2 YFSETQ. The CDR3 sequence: CASSHPRRGEAISSYNEQFF. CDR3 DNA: TGCGCCAGCAGCCACCCTAGGCGGGGGGAGGCAATAAGCTCCTACAATGAGCAGTTCTTC.

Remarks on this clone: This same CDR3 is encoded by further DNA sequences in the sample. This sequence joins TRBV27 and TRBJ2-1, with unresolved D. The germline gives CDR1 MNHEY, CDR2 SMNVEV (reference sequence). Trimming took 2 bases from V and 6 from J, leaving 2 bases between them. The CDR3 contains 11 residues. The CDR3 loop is CASSLGNEQFF. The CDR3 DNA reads TGTGCCAGCAGTTTAGGCAATGAGCAGTTCTTC.

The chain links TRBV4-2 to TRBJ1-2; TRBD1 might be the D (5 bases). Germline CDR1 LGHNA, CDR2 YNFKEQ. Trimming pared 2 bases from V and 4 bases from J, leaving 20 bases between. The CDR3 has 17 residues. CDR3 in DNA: TGTGCCAGCAGCCAAAACGGGGGGACCAGACAGCCCTATGGCTACACCTTC. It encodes CASSQNGGTRQPYGYTF.

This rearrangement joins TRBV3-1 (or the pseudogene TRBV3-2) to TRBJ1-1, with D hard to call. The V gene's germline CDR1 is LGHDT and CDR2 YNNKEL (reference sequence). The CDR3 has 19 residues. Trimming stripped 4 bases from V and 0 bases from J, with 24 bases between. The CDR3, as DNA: TGTGCCAGCAGCCCTACCGGGCTTACAAGTTTTACAATGAACACTGAAGCTTTCTTT. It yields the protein CASSPTGLTSFTMNTEAFF.

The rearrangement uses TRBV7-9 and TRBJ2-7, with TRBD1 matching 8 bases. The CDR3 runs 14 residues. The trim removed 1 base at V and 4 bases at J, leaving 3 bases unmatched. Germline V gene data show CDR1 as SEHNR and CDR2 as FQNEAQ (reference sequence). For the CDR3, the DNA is TGTGCCAGCAGCTTAGTGGACAGGGAATACGAGCAGTACTTC. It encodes CASSLVDREYEQYF.

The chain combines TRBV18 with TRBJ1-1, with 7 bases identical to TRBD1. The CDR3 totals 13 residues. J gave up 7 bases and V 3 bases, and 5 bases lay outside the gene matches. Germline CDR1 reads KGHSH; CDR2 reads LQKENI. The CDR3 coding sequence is TGTGCCAGCTCACCGGACAGGAGAGATGAAGCTTTCTTT. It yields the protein CASSPDRRDEAFF.